This TCR beta chain was observed in a study of vaccination and CD4 T cells after COVID-19. In the study overall: Timing of post-vaccine sample collection was a median approximately 79 days after dose two, with a range of 14 to 241. The cells in question were stimulated using overlapping spike peptides derived from SARS-CoV-2, HCoV-NL63, HCoV-OC43 and HCoV-229E.

This clonotype was counted a few times. The antigen remains unidentified. Cultured CD4+ T cell DNA underwent sequencing with the Oncomine TCR Beta short-read assay. TCRdb passed the PCR reads through MiXCR, listing each CDR3 protein once. Of roughly 3,700 distinct CDR3 sequences in the sample, under 20% were seen once. Treatment meaning: roughly 10-day PBMC culture with coronavirus spike peptide pools or control peptides (ViraFEST assay). There are 12 residues in the CDR3. Germline V gene sequence: CDR1 GTSNPN, CDR2 SVGIG (reference sequence). The ends were cut back, 5 bases at V and 6 bases at J, with 11 bases in the middle.

The chain carries TRBV30 and TRBJ2-1; D is uncertain. This receptor was identified in a human donor who had recovered from COVID-19. The sample was CD4+ T cells from blood, cultured in vitro. The CDR3: CAWDMRPNEQFF. CDR3 in DNA: TGTGCCTGGGACATGCGTCCCAATGAGCAGTTCTTC.